This T cell receptor beta chain was captured by sequencing in a study of T cell repertoires in cytomegalovirus infection. Broader study findings: Cumulated frequencies of public TCR beta families served to identify carriers of CMV plus the relevant HLA. Predominance within the ex vivo response was attributable to HLA-C-restricted CMV-specific TCR beta clonotypes.

The table lists this clonotype with a few counts. The antigen remains undetermined. In germline, CDR1 is SGHTA, CDR2 FQGTGA. The V gene end was trimmed by 5 bases and the J gene end by 2 bases; junction bases not matched to a gene: 7. The length of the CDR3 is 16 residues. TCRdb itself ran the reads through MiXCR, one entry per CDR3 protein. The profile covers under 350,000 distinct CDR3 sequences, with roughly a fifth appearing a single time and roughly 20% taken by the ten largest. V is TRBV7-3 and J is TRBJ2-1; TRBD2 agrees at 9 bases. This material consisted of cultured PBMCs, taken from culture after CMV antigen stimulation. This TCR derives from a human donor in good health (CMV status not recorded). Some clones in this sample may be carry-over from other donors' samples. CDR3 protein: CASSPSRLAAYNEQFF. CDR3 DNA: TGTGCCAGCAGCCCCTCGCGACTAGCGGCCTACAATGAGCAGTTCTTC.